This T cell receptor (beta chain) was captured by sequencing in a study of blood T cell repertoires in COVID-19 (dated by TCRdb to 2018 to 2021). With respect to the entire study: Samples covering the acute and convalescent phases of COVID-19 were provided by collaborators in the United States, Italy and Spain. The material from the prospective study consisted of cDNA or gDNA derived from T cells, B-cell-depleted T cells, or PBMCs. Deeply sampled blood TCRbeta repertoires from subjects exposed to, actively infected with, or recovered from COVID-19 were included in the dataset. The repertoires were released in a freely available public database intended as a resource for research on the immune response to SARS-CoV-2. Samples came from the ongoing ImmuneRACE study (first 160 participants) plus 1,254 subjects from 6 global collaborators. A de-identified subject ID, COVID-19 status, age in years and sex were almost always included in the sample metadata. Where available, HLA class I and class II types were taken from metadata supplied by the sample provider and were not determined by assay-based typing.

V was cut back by 4 bases and J by 3 bases, leaving a gap of 12 bases between them. Spanning cysteine to phenylalanine, the CDR3 consists of 15 amino acids. Just the 45-base CDR3 DNA is kept, in frame starting at base 1. In the germline V gene, CDR1 corresponds to SGHTA and CDR2 to FQGNSA. As regards this clone: Its binding antigen is unknown. No base qualities exist here, and no much larger clone lies one base off it.

TCRbeta CDR3 regions were amplified from genomic DNA by means of the immunoSEQ Assay, a bias-controlled multiplex PCR. Per the original workflow: The number of nucleated cells in each sample was estimated from the amplification of reference gene primers within the assay. Sequence reads were collapsed and filtered to measure the absolute abundance of every unique TCRbeta CDR3 rearrangement. For each sample, productive Simpson clonality was calculated as the square root of Simpson's diversity index across productive rearrangements. TCRdb limited this immuneACCESS table to in-frame rearrangements with V and J called. A share of clones is missing; checked studies link under half to unresolved V genes, and the rest is unexplained. The V and J calls and clone size come from that table; D and trimming were worked out from the DNA. This sample is represented by around 140,000 clones; roughly 86% of them were singletons. Jointly, the top ten make up about 15% of the sample.

Whole blood was collected in K2EDTA tubes by collaborating institutions according to the institutions' own protocols. For TCRbeta analysis, collaborator samples were shipped as frozen whole blood, as isolated PBMCs, or as DNA extracted from either sample type. Results the study describes overall, beyond this receptor: Clinical and demographic metadata were provided uncurated, with the amount varying by source and participant.

This chain joins TRBV7-2 to TRBJ1-4; confidence is insufficient to name the D gene. The sample was peripheral blood. This clonotype was obtained from a human donor with acute or convalescent COVID-19. The donor label of this sample is uncertain. The CDR3 region has the sequence CASSSPSQSNEKLFF. The DNA is TGTGCCAGCAGCTCCCCGTCGCAGTCTAATGAAAAACTGTTTTTT.